This T cell receptor (beta chain) is from a study of shared clonotypes between healthy human individuals. The CDR3 loop spans 13 amino acids. From germline, CDR1 is MNHNS and CDR2 SASEGT. V lost 9 bases to trimming and J lost 10 bases, with 21 bases between them. Some clones are missing from TCRdb's copy, which holds only in-frame ones; the method was immunoSEQ multiplex PCR. The table shows 2.3 million or so clones, with approximately 95% occurring only once. This clone was counted only a few times. The chain joins TRBV6-1 to TRBJ1-1; D may be TRBD1 (6 bases). This receptor was obtained from a man younger than 35 in good health. Some clones in this sample may be carry-over from other donors' samples. Sequencing was done on a sample of naive CD4+ T cells from PBMCs. Regarding subset: CD45RA+ positively selected. CDR3 DNA: TGTGCCAGTTCGGGACATCAGGGTTGGGGAGCTTTCTTT. This codes for CASSGHQGWGAFF.